These T cell receptor beta chains were read from a single sample in a study of cytomegalovirus exposure and HLA in healthy donors. The protocol was immunoSEQ multiplex PCR, while the TCRdb copy is restricted to in-frame clones and leaves out a portion. The table lists fewer than 85,000 clones, around 94% of them singletons, with about 0.63% in the top ten. Sequences were obtained from PBMCs. The origin of the receptors is a woman under 30 in good health and CMV-seronegative. CDR3s include the opening cysteine and the closing phenylalanine or tryptophan. Fields, in order: V gene, clone size, D gene, J gene, CDR3 protein, CDR3 DNA. A D gene is named only where the DNA matches it firmly. Only some rows state a clone size, as once, few, many or a class for expanded clones.

V gene: TRBV7-9; clone size: -; D gene: TRBD1; J gene: TRBJ2-7; CDR3 protein: CASSQISGGGEQYF; CDR3 DNA: TGTGCCAGCAGCCAGATCTCAGGGGGCGGCGAGCAGTACTTC
V gene: TRBV6-6; clone size: -; D gene: -; J gene: TRBJ1-2; CDR3 protein: CATSGLGEAVNYGYTF; CDR3 DNA: TGTGCCACCTCAGGTTTAGGGGAAGCCGTTAACTATGGCTACACCTTC
V gene: TRBV9; clone size: once; D gene: -; J gene: TRBJ2-7; CDR3 protein: CASSVAGASYEQYF; CDR3 DNA: TGTGCCAGCAGCGTAGCAGGGGCCTCCTACGAGCAGTACTTC
V gene: TRBV29-1; clone size: -; D gene: TRBD1; J gene: TRBJ2-1; CDR3 protein: CSVNRDRDFREQFF; CDR3 DNA: TGCAGCGTTAACCGGGACAGGGACTTCAGGGAGCAGTTCTTC
V gene: TRBV29-1; clone size: once; D gene: -; J gene: TRBJ1-1; CDR3 protein: CSVIGRNTEAFF; CDR3 DNA: TGCAGCGTTATTGGCAGGAACACTGAAGCTTTCTTT
V gene: TRBV7-8; clone size: -; D gene: -; J gene: TRBJ1-1; CDR3 protein: CASSITYGNTEAFF; CDR3 DNA: TGTGCCAGCAGCATAACCTATGGGAACACTGAAGCTTTCTTT
V gene: TRBV7-9; clone size: -; D gene: -; J gene: TRBJ2-7; CDR3 protein: CASSLAQARGSYEQYF; CDR3 DNA: TGTGCCAGCAGCTTAGCGCAGGCCAGGGGCTCCTACGAGCAGTACTTC
V gene: TRBV4-1; clone size: once; D gene: TRBD1; J gene: TRBJ1-5; CDR3 protein: CASSQGGQRINQPQHF; CDR3 DNA: TGCGCCAGCAGCCAGGGGGGACAGAGAATCAATCAGCCCCAGCATTTT
V gene: TRBV7-2; clone size: -; D gene: -; J gene: TRBJ2-5; CDR3 protein: CASSSAGRRQQETQYF; CDR3 DNA: TGTGCCAGCAGCTCGGCAGGGCGGCGGCAACAAGAGACCCAGTACTTC
V gene: TRBV28; clone size: -; D gene: -; J gene: TRBJ2-1; CDR3 protein: CASSSHGNNEQFF; CDR3 DNA: TGTGCCAGCAGCTCTCACGGGAACAATGAGCAGTTCTTC
V gene: TRBV11-2; clone size: -; D gene: -; J gene: TRBJ1-1; CDR3 protein: CASSPSPLNTEAFF; CDR3 DNA: TGTGCCAGCAGCCCGTCCCCCTTGAACACTGAAGCTTTCTTT
V gene: TRBV7-9; clone size: -; D gene: -; J gene: TRBJ1-5; CDR3 protein: CASSPGMVDNQPQHF; CDR3 DNA: TGTGCCAGCAGCCCAGGGATGGTGGACAATCAGCCCCAGCATTTT
V gene: TRBV28; clone size: -; D gene: -; J gene: TRBJ1-1; CDR3 protein: CASSLGIPRGEAFF; CDR3 DNA: TGTGCCAGCAGTTTGGGTATCCCGAGAGGTGAAGCTTTCTTT
V gene: TRBV19; clone size: -; D gene: TRBD1; J gene: TRBJ2-1; CDR3 protein: CASSIDPGGRDEQFF; CDR3 DNA: TGTGCCAGTAGTATCGACCCAGGGGGCAGGGATGAGCAGTTCTTC
V gene: TRBV28; clone size: -; D gene: -; J gene: TRBJ2-2; CDR3 protein: CASSLGLLRTGELFF; CDR3 DNA: TGTGCCAGCAGTTTAGGGTTACTACGCACCGGGGAGCTGTTTTTT
V gene: TRBV27; clone size: -; D gene: -; J gene: TRBJ1-5; CDR3 protein: CASSQNNQPQHF; CDR3 DNA: TGTGCCAGCAGCCAGAATAATCAGCCCCAGCATTTT
V gene: TRBV11-3; clone size: -; D gene: TRBD1; J gene: TRBJ2-6; CDR3 protein: CASSPGTGSTGANVLTF; CDR3 DNA: TGTGCCAGCAGTCCCGGGACAGGGTCGACTGGGGCCAACGTCCTGACTTTC
V gene: TRBV5-6; clone size: -; D gene: -; J gene: TRBJ2-2; CDR3 protein: CASSLVKWGVYTGELFF; CDR3 DNA: TGTGCCAGCAGCTTGGTTAAGTGGGGGGTCTACACCGGGGAGCTGTTTTTT
V gene: TRBV5-1; clone size: -; D gene: TRBD2; J gene: TRBJ2-7; CDR3 protein: CASSLRPSGGTYEQYF; CDR3 DNA: TGCGCCAGCAGCTTGCGACCTAGCGGGGGAACCTACGAGCAGTACTTC
V gene: TRBV7-9; clone size: -; D gene: -; J gene: TRBJ2-1; CDR3 protein: CASSAQSGTHSYNEQFF; CDR3 DNA: TGTGCCAGCAGCGCCCAATCCGGGACACATTCCTACAATGAGCAGTTCTTC
V gene: TRBV9; clone size: -; D gene: -; J gene: TRBJ2-2; CDR3 protein: CASSVGHPTGELFF; CDR3 DNA: TGTGCCAGCAGCGTCGGACACCCGACCGGGGAGCTGTTTTTT
V gene: TRBV19; clone size: -; D gene: TRBD1; J gene: TRBJ1-5; CDR3 protein: CASKFGGQGLTQPQHF; CDR3 DNA: TGTGCCAGTAAGTTCGGAGGACAGGGGTTAACTCAGCCCCAGCATTTT
V gene: TRBV28; clone size: -; D gene: -; J gene: TRBJ1-4; CDR3 protein: CASSPNRAREKLFF; CDR3 DNA: TGTGCCAGCAGTCCTAACAGGGCTCGAGAAAAACTGTTTTTT
V gene: TRBV15; clone size: -; D gene: -; J gene: TRBJ1-2; CDR3 protein: CATSRDGGGGLFYGYTF; CDR3 DNA: TGTGCCACCAGCAGAGATGGCGGGGGTGGACTCTTCTATGGCTACACCTTC
V gene: TRBV9; clone size: -; D gene: -; J gene: TRBJ1-1; CDR3 protein: CASSVAERFEAFF; CDR3 DNA: TGTGCCAGCAGCGTAGCAGAAAGATTTGAAGCTTTCTTT
V gene: TRBV7-3; clone size: -; D gene: TRBD1; J gene: TRBJ2-3; CDR3 protein: CASRGTGADTQYF; CDR3 DNA: TGTGCCAGCAGGGGAACAGGGGCAGATACGCAGTATTTT
V gene: TRBV4-1; clone size: -; D gene: -; J gene: TRBJ2-3; CDR3 protein: CASSQGAMTDADTQYF; CDR3 DNA: TGCGCCAGCAGCCAAGGGGCCATGACCGACGCAGATACGCAGTATTTT
V gene: TRBV7-9; clone size: -; D gene: TRBD1; J gene: TRBJ1-1; CDR3 protein: CASSAWTGNTEAFF; CDR3 DNA: TGTGCCAGCAGCGCATGGACAGGGAACACTGAAGCTTTCTTT
V gene: TRBV7-9; clone size: -; D gene: TRBD1; J gene: TRBJ2-6; CDR3 protein: CASSTRQGAGANVLTF; CDR3 DNA: TGTGCCAGCAGCACCAGACAGGGGGCTGGGGCCAACGTCCTGACTTTC
V gene: TRBV7-2; clone size: -; D gene: TRBD1; J gene: TRBJ2-7; CDR3 protein: CASSPSGQGGLPGYF; CDR3 DNA: TGTGCCAGCAGCCCCTCGGGACAGGGGGGACTGCCGGGGTACTTC
V gene: TRBV11-3; clone size: -; D gene: TRBD1; J gene: TRBJ1-4; CDR3 protein: CASSPGQGSNEKLFF; CDR3 DNA: TGTGCCAGCAGCCCGGGACAGGGGTCTAATGAAAAACTGTTTTTT
V gene: TRBV5-1; clone size: -; D gene: -; J gene: TRBJ2-7; CDR3 protein: CASSLVWGHHEQYF; CDR3 DNA: TGCGCCAGCAGCTTGGTGTGGGGACACCACGAGCAGTACTTC
V gene: TRBV5-6; clone size: -; D gene: TRBD1; J gene: TRBJ1-4; CDR3 protein: CASRTGGGNEKLFF; CDR3 DNA: TGTGCCAGCAGGACAGGGGGCGGTAATGAAAAACTGTTTTTT
V gene: TRBV7-2; clone size: -; D gene: TRBD1; J gene: TRBJ1-6; CDR3 protein: CASSFSGQGNSPLHF; CDR3 DNA: TGTGCCAGCAGCTTTTCAGGACAGGGTAATTCACCCCTCCACTTT
V gene: TRBV7-3; clone size: -; D gene: -; J gene: TRBJ1-1; CDR3 protein: CASSPWGGVMNTEAFF; CDR3 DNA: TGTGCCAGCAGCCCTTGGGGGGGGGTGATGAACACTGAAGCTTTCTTT
V gene: TRBV6-4; clone size: -; D gene: -; J gene: TRBJ2-2; CDR3 protein: CASRPSIDVRGTGELFF; CDR3 DNA: TGTGCCAGCAGGCCCTCGATAGACGTTCGGGGCACCGGGGAGCTGTTTTTT
V gene: TRBV30; clone size: -; D gene: -; J gene: TRBJ1-4; CDR3 protein: CASSGGGSNEKLFF; CDR3 DNA: TGTGCCTCCTCAGGCGGGGGATCTAATGAAAAACTGTTTTTT
V gene: TRBV7-8; clone size: -; D gene: -; J gene: TRBJ2-3; CDR3 protein: CASSLNYGTDTQYF; CDR3 DNA: TGTGCCAGCAGCTTAAACTACGGCACAGATACGCAGTATTTT
V gene: TRBV7-8; clone size: -; D gene: TRBD1; J gene: TRBJ1-4; CDR3 protein: CASGQENEKLFF; CDR3 DNA: TGTGCCAGTGGACAGGAGAACGAAAAACTGTTTTTT
V gene: TRBV4-3; clone size: -; D gene: TRBD1; J gene: TRBJ1-4; CDR3 protein: CASSPSGGTNEKLFF; CDR3 DNA: TGCGCCAGCAGCCCCTCAGGGGGCACTAATGAAAAACTGTTTTTT
V gene: TRBV7-8; clone size: -; D gene: -; J gene: TRBJ1-1; CDR3 protein: CASSSNGPRAFF; CDR3 DNA: TGTGCCAGCAGCTCGAACGGCCCCAGGGCTTTCTTT
V gene: TRBV27; clone size: -; D gene: -; J gene: TRBJ1-2; CDR3 protein: CASSLSPGWLYGYTF; CDR3 DNA: TGTGCCAGCAGTTTATCTCCAGGTTGGCTCTATGGCTACACCTTC
V gene: TRBV15; clone size: -; D gene: -; J gene: TRBJ1-2; CDR3 protein: CATSRDRDGYTF; CDR3 DNA: TGTGCCACCAGCAGAGATCGGGATGGCTACACCTTC
V gene: TRBV28; clone size: -; D gene: -; J gene: TRBJ1-1; CDR3 protein: CASSLGRTEAFF; CDR3 DNA: TGTGCCAGCAGTTTGGGGAGAACTGAAGCTTTCTTT